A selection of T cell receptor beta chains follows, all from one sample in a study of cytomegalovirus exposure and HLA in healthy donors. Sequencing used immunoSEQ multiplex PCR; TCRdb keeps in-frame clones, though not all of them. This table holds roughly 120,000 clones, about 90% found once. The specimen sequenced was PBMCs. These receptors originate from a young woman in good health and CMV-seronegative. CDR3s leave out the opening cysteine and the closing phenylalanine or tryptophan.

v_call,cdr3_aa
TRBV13,ASSLGTIGTSGATDTQY
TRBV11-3,ASSPGRGSNEQF
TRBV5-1,ASSLDRGAGELF
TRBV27,ASSRGATGQGIAF
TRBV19,ASTIRGELF
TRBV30,AWKLDRTVYEQY
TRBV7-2,ASSFSRDSYEQY
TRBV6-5,ASSYSSLSYEQY
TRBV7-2,ASSLLKGGGTPQH
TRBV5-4,ASSPGGLAGGTDTQY
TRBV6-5,ASSYKRGGTYNEQF
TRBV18,ASSPGQGSYEQY
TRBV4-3,ASSQARANYGYT